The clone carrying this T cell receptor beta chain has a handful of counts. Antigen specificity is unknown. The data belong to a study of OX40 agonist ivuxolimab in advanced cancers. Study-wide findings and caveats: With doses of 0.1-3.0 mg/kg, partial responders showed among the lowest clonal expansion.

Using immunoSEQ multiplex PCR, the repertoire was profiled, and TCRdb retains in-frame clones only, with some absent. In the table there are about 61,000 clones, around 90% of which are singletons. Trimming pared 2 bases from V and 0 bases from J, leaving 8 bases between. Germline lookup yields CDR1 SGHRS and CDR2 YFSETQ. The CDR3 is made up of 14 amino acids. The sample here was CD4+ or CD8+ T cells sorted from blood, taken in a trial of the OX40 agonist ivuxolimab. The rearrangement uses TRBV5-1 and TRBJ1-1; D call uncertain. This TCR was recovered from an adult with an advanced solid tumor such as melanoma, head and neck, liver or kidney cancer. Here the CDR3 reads CASSFGSVNTEAFF. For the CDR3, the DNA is TGCGCCAGCAGCTTCGGATCGGTGAACACTGAAGCTTTCTTT.